The clone carrying this T cell receptor beta chain occurred once. The data belong to a study of blood T cell dynamics during melanoma immunotherapy. The method was immunoSEQ multiplex PCR; TCRdb's version includes in-frame clones alone and lacks a portion of them. This table holds roughly 15,000 clones, roughly 84% found once. Sample time point: pre-treatment baseline. The CDR3 has 13 amino acids. Germline assignment: CDR1 MNHNS and CDR2 SASEGT. V lost 8 bases and J 3 bases, leaving 14 bases between the germline ends. The sequence derives from a human donor with melanoma. The sequenced sample was blood, obtained from a patient treated with checkpoint blockade. The chain couples TRBV6-1 to TRBJ2-7, with D unresolved. The CDR3 loop is CASLPRPDYEQYF. The CDR3 region has the DNA TGTGCCAGCTTACCTCGTCCCGACTACGAGCAGTACTTC.